The subject of this entry is one T cell receptor (beta chain). Which antigen it targets is not known. Base qualities are missing; no much larger clone stands one base away. V loses 2 bases at its end and J loses 5 bases; junction bases beyond the gene matches: 6. Taken from cysteine to phenylalanine, the CDR3 has 15 residues. The CDR3 DNA has 45 bases and is translated from base 1. As encoded in the germline V gene, CDR1 is KGHSH while CDR2 is LQKENI. These data are taken from a study of blood T cell repertoires in COVID-19 (dated by TCRdb to the early 2020s). Some background on the complete study: Samples from collaborators originated in the United States, Italy and Spain and spanned both the acute and convalescent phases of COVID-19. A de-identified subject ID, COVID-19 status, age in years and sex were almost always included in the sample metadata. Where HLA class I and class II types were available, the types were taken from metadata supplied by the sample provider, not from assay-based typing. The material from the prospective study consisted of cDNA or gDNA derived from T cells, B-cell-depleted T cells, or PBMCs. The samples were drawn from the first 160 participants of the ongoing ImmuneRACE study and from under 1,500 subjects provided by 6 global collaborators. The repertoires were made available in a free public database intended to serve as a resource for research on the immune response to SARS-CoV-2. The dataset comprised deeply sampled blood TCRbeta repertoires from subjects exposed to, actively infected with, or recovered from COVID-19.

Study-wide conclusions, independent of this receptor: Clinical and demographic metadata were provided uncurated, with the amount varying by source and participant.

The immunoSEQ Assay, a bias-controlled multiplex PCR, was used to amplify TCRbeta CDR3 regions from genomic DNA. As for the original processing: Within the assay, amplification of reference gene primers was used to estimate how many nucleated cells each sample contained. To quantify the absolute abundance of each unique TCRbeta CDR3 rearrangement, sequence reads were collapsed and filtered. For each sample, productive Simpson clonality was calculated as the square root of Simpson's diversity index over productive rearrangements. The immuneACCESS repertoire file appears here via TCRdb, limited to in-frame rearrangements. These files lack a portion of the clones; in checked studies, under half of the deficit traces to unresolved V genes, and the cause of the others is not known. That table gives V, J and clone size, and the DNA gave D and trimming. In all, the sample holds over 130,000 clones, and 80% to 85% of those were seen once. Less than 5% of the sample goes to the ten largest clones.

Whole blood was collected in K2EDTA tubes by collaborating institutions according to the institutions' own protocols. For TCRbeta analysis, collaborators shipped samples in one of three forms: frozen whole blood, isolated PBMCs, or DNA extracted from either of those sample types. This receptor chain uses TRBV18 and TRBJ1-5, and 7 junction bases match TRBD1. The sequenced sample was peripheral blood. This TCR derives from a woman at least 80 years old with acute or convalescent COVID-19. The nucleotides read TGTGCCAGCTCACCAAGCATGGACAGGCATCAGCCCCAGCATTTT. This is translated as CASSPSMDRHQPQHF.